The T cell receptor beta chain described here comes from a study of blood T cell repertoires in COVID-19. This CDR3 contains 14 residues. Trimming removed 6 bases at V and 6 bases at J, with 15 bases between. Per germline, CDR1 KGHDR and CDR2 SFDVKD. Clones were sequenced by immunoSEQ multiplex PCR, and TCRdb holds only the in-frame ones, with some missing. The sample records 50,000 or so clones, more than 70% being singletons. The receptor was isolated from a woman between 55 and 75 years old with acute or convalescent COVID-19. J is TRBJ2-3 and V is TRBV24-1; the D gene is possibly TRBD1 (6 bases). Sequencing was performed on peripheral blood. CDR3 DNA: TGTGCCACCAGTTCTCTACAGGGTGACGATACGCAGTATTTT. Its protein is CATSSLQGDDTQYF.